The 2 T cell receptor beta chains presented below share a single source sample, sequenced in a study of blood T cell repertoires in COVID-19. The protocol was immunoSEQ multiplex PCR, while the TCRdb copy is restricted to in-frame clones and leaves out a portion. In the table there are approximately 220,000 clones, under 90% of which are singletons. Sequenced sample: peripheral blood. These receptors came from a man in his fifties or sixties with acute or convalescent COVID-19.

The rearrangement joins TRBV30 to TRBJ1-6, with 7 bases fitting TRBD1. After removal of 0 bases from V and 3 bases from J, the junction contained 8 bases not matched to a gene. Germline V CDR1 and CDR2: GTSNPN, SVGIG (reference sequence). The CDR3 covers 17 residues. DNA of the CDR3: TGTGCCTGGAGTGTACGGTGGACAGGCCACTATAATTCACCCCTCCACTTT. Amino acid sequence: CAWSVRWTGHYNSPLHF.

The chain has TRBV10-3 and TRBJ1-3, with TRBD1 matching over 7 bases. This CDR3 has 14 residues. V lost 8 bases and J lost 2; bases outside the gene matches: 6. CDR1 and CDR2 (germline): ENHRY, SYGVKD. The CDR3 reads CAIGDGTAGNTIYF. The CDR3 nucleotides are TGTGCCATCGGCGACGGGACAGCTGGAAACACCATATATTTT.